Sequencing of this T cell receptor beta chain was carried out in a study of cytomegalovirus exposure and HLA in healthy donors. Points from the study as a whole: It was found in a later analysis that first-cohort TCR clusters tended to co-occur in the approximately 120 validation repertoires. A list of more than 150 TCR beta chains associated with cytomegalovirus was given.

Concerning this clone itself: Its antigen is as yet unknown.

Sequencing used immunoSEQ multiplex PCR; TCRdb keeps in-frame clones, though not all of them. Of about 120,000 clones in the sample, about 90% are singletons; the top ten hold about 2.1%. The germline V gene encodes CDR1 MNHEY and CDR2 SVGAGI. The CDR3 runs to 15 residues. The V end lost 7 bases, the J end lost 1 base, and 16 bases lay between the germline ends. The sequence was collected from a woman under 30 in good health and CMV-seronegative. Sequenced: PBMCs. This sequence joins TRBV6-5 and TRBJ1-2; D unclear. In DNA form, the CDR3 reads TGTGCCAGCACCCCCCTCCTCGGGGATAACTATGGCTACACCTTC. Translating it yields CASTPLLGDNYGYTF.